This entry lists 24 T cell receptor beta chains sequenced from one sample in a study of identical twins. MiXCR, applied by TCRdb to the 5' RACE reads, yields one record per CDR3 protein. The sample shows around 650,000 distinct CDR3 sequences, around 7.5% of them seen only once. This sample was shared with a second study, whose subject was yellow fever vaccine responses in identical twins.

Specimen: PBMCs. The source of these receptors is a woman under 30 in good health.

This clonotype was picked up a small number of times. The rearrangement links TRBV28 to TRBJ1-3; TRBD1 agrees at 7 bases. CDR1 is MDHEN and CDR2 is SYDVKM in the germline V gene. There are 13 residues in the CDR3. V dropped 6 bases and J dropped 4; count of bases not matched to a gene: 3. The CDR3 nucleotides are TGTGCCAGCAGGACAGGGTCAGGAAACACCATATATTTT. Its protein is CASRTGSGNTIYF.

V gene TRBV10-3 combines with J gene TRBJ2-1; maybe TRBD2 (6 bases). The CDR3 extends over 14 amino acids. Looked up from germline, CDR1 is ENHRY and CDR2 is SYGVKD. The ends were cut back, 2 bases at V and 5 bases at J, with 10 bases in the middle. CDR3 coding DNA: TGTGCCATCAGTGAGAGCGGGCCTAACAATGAGCAGTTCTTC. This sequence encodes CAISESGPNNEQFF.

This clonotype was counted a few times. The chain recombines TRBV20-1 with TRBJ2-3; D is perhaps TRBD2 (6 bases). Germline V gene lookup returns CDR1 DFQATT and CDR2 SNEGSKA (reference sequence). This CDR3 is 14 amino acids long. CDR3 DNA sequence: TGCAGGCCCGAAGAGGCGGGGAACACAGATACGCAGTATTTT. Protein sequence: CRPEEAGNTDTQYF.

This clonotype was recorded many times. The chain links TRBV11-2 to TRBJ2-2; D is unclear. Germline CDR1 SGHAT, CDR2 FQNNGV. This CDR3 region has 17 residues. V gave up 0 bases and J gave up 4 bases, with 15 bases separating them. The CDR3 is CASSLDPTRHLTGELFF. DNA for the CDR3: TGTGCCAGCAGCTTAGATCCAACGAGACACCTCACCGGGGAGCTGTTTTTT.

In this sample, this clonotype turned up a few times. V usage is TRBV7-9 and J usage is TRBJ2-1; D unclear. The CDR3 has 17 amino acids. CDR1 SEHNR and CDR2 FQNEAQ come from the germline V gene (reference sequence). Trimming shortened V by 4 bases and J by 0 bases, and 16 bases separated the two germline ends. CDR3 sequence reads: CASSSKAPGSSYNEQFF. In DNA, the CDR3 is TGTGCCAGCAGCTCAAAGGCCCCTGGAAGCTCCTACAATGAGCAGTTCTTC. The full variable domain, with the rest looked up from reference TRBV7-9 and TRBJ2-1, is DTGVSQNPRHKITKRGQNVTFRCDPISEHNRLYWYRQTLGQGPEFLTYFQNEAQLEKSRLLSDRFSAERPKGSFSTLEIQRTEQGDSAMYLCASSSKAPGSSYNEQFFGPGTRLTVL.

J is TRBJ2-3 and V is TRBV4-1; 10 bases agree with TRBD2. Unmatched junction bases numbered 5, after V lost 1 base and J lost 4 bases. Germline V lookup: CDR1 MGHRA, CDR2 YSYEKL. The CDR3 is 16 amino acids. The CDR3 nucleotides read TGCGCCAGCAGCCAAGGGAGCGGGAGGGTGGCAGATACGCAGTATTTT. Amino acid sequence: CASSQGSGRVADTQYF.

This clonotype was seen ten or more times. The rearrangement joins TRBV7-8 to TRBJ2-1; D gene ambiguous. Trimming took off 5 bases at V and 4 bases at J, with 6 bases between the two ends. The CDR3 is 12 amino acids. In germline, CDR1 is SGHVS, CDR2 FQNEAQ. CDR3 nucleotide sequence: TGTGCCAGCAGCCCTATTTACAATGAGCAGTTCTTC. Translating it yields CASSPIYNEQFF.

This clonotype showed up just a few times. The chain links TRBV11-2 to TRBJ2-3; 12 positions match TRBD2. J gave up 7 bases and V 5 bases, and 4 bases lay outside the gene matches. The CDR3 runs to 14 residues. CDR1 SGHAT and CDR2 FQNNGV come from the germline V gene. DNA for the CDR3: TGTGCCAGCAGCGGACTAGCGGGAAGAAATACGCAGTATTTT. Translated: CASSGLAGRNTQYF.

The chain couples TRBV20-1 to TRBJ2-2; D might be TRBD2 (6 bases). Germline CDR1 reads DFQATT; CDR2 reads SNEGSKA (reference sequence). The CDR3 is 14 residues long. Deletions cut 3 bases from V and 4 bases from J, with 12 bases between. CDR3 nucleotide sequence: TGCAGTGCTAGCTTCCTCGGGGGCACCGGGGAGCTGTTTTTT. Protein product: CSASFLGGTGELFF.

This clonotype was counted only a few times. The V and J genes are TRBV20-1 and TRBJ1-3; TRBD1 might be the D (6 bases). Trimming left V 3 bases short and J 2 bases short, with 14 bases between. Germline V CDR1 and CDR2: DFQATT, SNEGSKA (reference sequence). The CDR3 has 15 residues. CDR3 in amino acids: CSASSFGTPGNTIYF. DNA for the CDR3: TGCAGTGCTAGTAGTTTCGGGACACCTGGAAACACCATATATTTT.

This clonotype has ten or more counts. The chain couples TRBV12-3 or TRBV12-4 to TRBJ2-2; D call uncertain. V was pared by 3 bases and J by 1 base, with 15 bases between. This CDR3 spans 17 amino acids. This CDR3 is CASSFSRWPENTGELFF. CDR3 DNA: TGTGCCAGCAGTTTTTCTCGGTGGCCAGAGAACACCGGGGAGCTGTTTTTT.

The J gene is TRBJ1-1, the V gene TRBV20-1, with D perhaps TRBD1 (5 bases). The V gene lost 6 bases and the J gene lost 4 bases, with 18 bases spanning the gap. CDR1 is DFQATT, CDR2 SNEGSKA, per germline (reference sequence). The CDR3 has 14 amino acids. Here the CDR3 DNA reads TGCAGTGCGCGGCCCGGGACCTGGGGCACTGAAGCTTTCTTT. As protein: CSARPGTWGTEAFF.

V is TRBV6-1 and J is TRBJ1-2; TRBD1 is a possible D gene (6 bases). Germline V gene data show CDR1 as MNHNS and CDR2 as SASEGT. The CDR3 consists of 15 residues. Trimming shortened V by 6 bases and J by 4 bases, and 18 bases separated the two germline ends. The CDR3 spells CASRPEGGSGYGYTF. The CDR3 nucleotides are TGTGCCAGCAGACCCGAGGGGGGGTCCGGCTATGGCTACACCTTC.

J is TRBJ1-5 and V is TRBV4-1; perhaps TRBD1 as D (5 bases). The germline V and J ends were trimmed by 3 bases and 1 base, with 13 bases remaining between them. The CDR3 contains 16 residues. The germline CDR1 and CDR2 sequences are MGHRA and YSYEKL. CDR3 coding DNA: TGCGCCAGCAGCCATCGTCAGGGTGGCAGCAATCAGCCCCAGCATTTT. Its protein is CASSHRQGGSNQPQHF.

In DNA form, the CDR3 reads TGTGCCAGTAGTAAGGACAGGGGGGGACCTACTGAAGCTTTCTTT. It is translated as CASSKDRGGPTEAFF. The V gene is TRBV19, the J gene TRBJ1-1; 10 positions agree with TRBD1. Trimming at V came to 4 bases and at J to 5 bases, leaving 7 bases not matched to a gene. The CDR3 covers 15 residues. The germline V gene encodes CDR1 LNHDA and CDR2 SQIVND (reference sequence).

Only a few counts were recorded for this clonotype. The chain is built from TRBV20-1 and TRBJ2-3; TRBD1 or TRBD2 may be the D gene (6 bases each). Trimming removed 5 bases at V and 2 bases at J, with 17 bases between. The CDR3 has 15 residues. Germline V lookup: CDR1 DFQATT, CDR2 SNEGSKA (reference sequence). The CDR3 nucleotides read TGCAGTGCTGAACAGGGACTCGCCTACACAGATACGCAGTATTTT. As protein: CSAEQGLAYTDTQYF.

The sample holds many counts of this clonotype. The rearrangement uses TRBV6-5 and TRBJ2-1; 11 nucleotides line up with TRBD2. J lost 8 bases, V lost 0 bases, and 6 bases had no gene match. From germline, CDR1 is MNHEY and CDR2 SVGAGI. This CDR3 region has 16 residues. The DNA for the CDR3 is TGTGCCAGCAGTTACTCCGGGACTAGCGGACAGGATGAGCAGTTCTTC. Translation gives CASSYSGTSGQDEQFF.

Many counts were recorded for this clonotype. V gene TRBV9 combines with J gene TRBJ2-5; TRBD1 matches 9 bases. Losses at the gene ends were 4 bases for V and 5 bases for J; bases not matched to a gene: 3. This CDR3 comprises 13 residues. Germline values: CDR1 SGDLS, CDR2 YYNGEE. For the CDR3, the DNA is TGTGCCAGCAGCACAGGGGGCTATGAGACCCAGTACTTC. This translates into CASSTGGYETQYF.

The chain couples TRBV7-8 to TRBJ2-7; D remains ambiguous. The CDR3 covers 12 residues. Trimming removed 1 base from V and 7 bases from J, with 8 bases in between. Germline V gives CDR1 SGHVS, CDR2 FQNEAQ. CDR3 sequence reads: CASSLVGEEQYV. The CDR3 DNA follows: TGTGCCAGCAGCTTAGTTGGGGAAGAGCAGTACGTC.

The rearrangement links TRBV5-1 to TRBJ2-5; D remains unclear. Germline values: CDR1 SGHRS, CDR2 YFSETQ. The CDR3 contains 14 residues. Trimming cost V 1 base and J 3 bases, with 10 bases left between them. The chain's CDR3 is CASSLSYLEETQYF. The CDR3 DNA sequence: TGCGCCAGCAGCTTGAGCTACCTCGAAGAGACCCAGTACTTC.

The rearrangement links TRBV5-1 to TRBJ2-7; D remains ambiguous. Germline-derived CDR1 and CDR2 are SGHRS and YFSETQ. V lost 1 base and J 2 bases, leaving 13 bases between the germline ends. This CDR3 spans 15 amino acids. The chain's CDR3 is CASSLFGPGPYEQYF. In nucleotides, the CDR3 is TGCGCCAGCAGCTTGTTTGGCCCTGGGCCCTACGAGCAGTACTTC.

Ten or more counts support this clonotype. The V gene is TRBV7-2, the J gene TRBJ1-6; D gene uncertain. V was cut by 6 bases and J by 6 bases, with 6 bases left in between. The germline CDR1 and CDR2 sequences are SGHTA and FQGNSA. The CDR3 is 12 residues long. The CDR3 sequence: CASRRANSPLHF. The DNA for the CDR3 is TGTGCCAGCAGGAGGGCTAATTCACCCCTCCACTTT.

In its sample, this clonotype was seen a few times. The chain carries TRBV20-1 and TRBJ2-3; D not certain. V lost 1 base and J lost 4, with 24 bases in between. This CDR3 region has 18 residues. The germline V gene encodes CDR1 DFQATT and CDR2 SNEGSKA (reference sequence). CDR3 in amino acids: CSARALGPSWSISDTQYF. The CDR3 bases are TGCAGTGCTAGAGCTTTAGGGCCGAGCTGGTCAATCTCAGATACGCAGTATTTT.

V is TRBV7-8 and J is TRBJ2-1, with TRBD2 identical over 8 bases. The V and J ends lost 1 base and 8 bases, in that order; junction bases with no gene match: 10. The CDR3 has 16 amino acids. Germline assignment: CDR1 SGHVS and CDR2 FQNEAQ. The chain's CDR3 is CASSLGGLVGWDEQFF. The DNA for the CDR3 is TGTGCCAGCAGCTTAGGGGGACTAGTGGGGTGGGATGAGCAGTTCTTC.